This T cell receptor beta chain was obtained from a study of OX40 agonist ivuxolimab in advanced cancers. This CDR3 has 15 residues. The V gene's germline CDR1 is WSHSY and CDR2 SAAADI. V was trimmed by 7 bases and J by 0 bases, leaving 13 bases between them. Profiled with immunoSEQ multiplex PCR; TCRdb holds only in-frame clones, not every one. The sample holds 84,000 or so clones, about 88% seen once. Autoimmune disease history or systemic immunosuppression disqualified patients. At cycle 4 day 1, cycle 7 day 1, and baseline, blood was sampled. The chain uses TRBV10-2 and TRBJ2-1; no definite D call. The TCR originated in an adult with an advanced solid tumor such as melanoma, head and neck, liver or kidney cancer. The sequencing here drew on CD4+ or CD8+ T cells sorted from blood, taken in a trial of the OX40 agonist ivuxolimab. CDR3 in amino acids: CASKLDLSSYNEQFF. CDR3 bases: TGCGCCAGCAAGCTGGACCTCAGCTCCTACAATGAGCAGTTCTTC.